Shown below are 5 T cell receptor beta chains from a single sample sequenced in a study. Using its own MiXCR run on the reads, TCRdb lists one record per CDR3 protein. This table holds approximately 900 distinct CDR3 sequences, approximately 25% found once. Input material: CD8+ T cells (not recorded whether cultured). These receptors were taken from a male donor.

Concerning this clonotype: No conserved phenylalanine or tryptophan ends this CDR3, so it is likely a read error. The chain has TRBV20-1 and TRBJ2-3, with 10 bases identical to TRBD2. The V and J ends lost 0 bases and 2 bases, in that order; junction bases with no gene match: 5. From germline, CDR1 is DFQATT and CDR2 SNEGSKA (reference sequence). This CDR3 has 16 residues. CDR3 DNA sequence: TGCAGTGCTAGAGATCGGCTAGCGGGGGACACAGATACGCAGTATTCT. This translates into CSARDRLAGDTDTQYS.

This clonotype was detected a few times. The genes are TRBV20-1 and TRBJ2-7; the match to TRBD1 covers 8 bases. This CDR3 has 14 amino acids. Germline loops: CDR1 DFQATT, CDR2 SNEGSKA (reference sequence). J lost 0 bases, V lost 6 bases, and 7 bases had no gene match. The CDR3 DNA sequence: TGCAGTGCCGCCGACAGGGGCCTCTCCTACGAGCAGTACTTC. Translating gives CSAADRGLSYEQYF.

By share, this clonotype ranks as large. The V and J genes are TRBV27 and TRBJ1-4; D is undetermined. Trimming left V 6 bases short and J 9 bases short, with 20 bases between. Germline V gene data show CDR1 as MNHEY and CDR2 as SMNVEV (reference sequence). The CDR3 length is 15 residues. CDR3 amino acids: CASRGSVGLAKKLFF. CDR3 DNA: TGTGCCAGCAGGGGGTCCGTAGGGTTGGCGAAAAAACTGTTTTTT.

Within the sample, this clonotype is medium-sized. The chain has TRBV7-8 and TRBJ2-1, with a tentative D call TRBD2 (7 bases). The CDR3 consists of 18 residues. Trimming shortened V by 7 bases and J by 4 bases, and 26 bases separated the two germline ends. CDR1 is SGHVS, CDR2 FQNEAQ, per germline. CDR3 residues: CASTPGVGGRSRYNEQFF. Here the CDR3 DNA reads TGTGCCAGCACCCCAGGGGTGGGCGGGAGATCTAGGTACAATGAGCAGTTCTTC.

Of note for this clonotype: This may stem from a read error, because a much larger clone lies one nucleotide away. The chain links TRBV9 to TRBJ2-1; the D gene is possibly TRBD2 (5 bases). The germline CDR1 and CDR2 sequences are SGDLS and YYNGEE. This CDR3 has 11 amino acids. The CDR3 is CPSSGYNEQFF. The CDR3 nucleotides are TGTCCCAGCAGCGGTTACAATGAGCAGTTCTTC.